Below, 9 T cell receptor beta chains from the same sample are listed, as sequenced in a study of T cell responses to AZD1222 COVID-19 vaccine. Sequencing used immunoSEQ multiplex PCR; TCRdb keeps in-frame clones, though not all of them. The repertoire holds more than 100,000 clones, with about nine tenths as singletons. The sequencing here drew on peripheral blood, taken on day 0 of AZD1222 vaccination. The source is an adult in good health.

This clone was seen at least ten times. The chain joins TRBV27 to TRBJ1-2; 7 bases fit TRBD1. CDR3 length: 13 amino acids. Losses at the gene ends were 7 bases for V and 8 bases for J; bases not matched to a gene: 10. Germline V gives CDR1 MNHEY, CDR2 SMNVEV (reference sequence). CDR3 coding DNA: TGTGCCAGCACACCTAGGACAGGATGGGGCTACACCTTC. It is translated as CASTPRTGWGYTF.

The gene calls are TRBV13 and TRBJ1-6, with D hard to call. V was pared by 0 bases and J by 7 bases, with 4 bases between. The germline CDR1 and CDR2 sequences are PRHDT and FYEKMQ (reference sequence). The length of the CDR3 is 13 residues. Here the CDR3 DNA reads TGTGCCAGCAGCTTAGGGCCGAATTCACCCCTCCACTTT. Its translation is CASSLGPNSPLHF.

The genes are TRBV6-2 or TRBV6-3 and TRBJ2-7; D possibly corresponds to TRBD1 (7 bases). Germline V CDR1 and CDR2: MNHEY, SVGEGT. Trimming removed 6 bases from V and 1 base from J, with 16 bases in between. The CDR3 covers 15 residues. CDR3 DNA: TGTGCCAGCAGCTCCCGACAGGGAGGATCCTACGAGCAGTACTTC. Protein product: CASSSRQGGSYEQYF.

CDR3 coding DNA: TGTGCCAGCAGCTTAGATAGGGTGATGTCAACTAATGAAAAACTGTTTTTT. This codes for CASSLDRVMSTNEKLFF. The J gene is TRBJ1-4, the V gene TRBV11-2, with D unresolved. CDR1 and CDR2 (germline): SGHAT, FQNNGV. V was cut by 0 bases and J by 0 bases, with 11 bases left in between. The CDR3 has 17 residues.

This clone was seen a single time. The chain carries TRBV6-5 and TRBJ2-7, with D possibly TRBD2 on 5 matching bases. The V gene's germline CDR1 is MNHEY and CDR2 SVGAGI. Trimming stripped 0 bases from V and 3 bases from J, with 12 bases between. The CDR3 is 15 residues long. The CDR3 nucleotides are TGTGCCAGCAGTTACTCATATGACGGGATCTACGAGCAGTACTTC. Its protein is CASSYSYDGIYEQYF.

The chain joins TRBV21-1 to TRBJ2-7; whether TRBD1, the table's D call, matches the DNA was not checked. TRBV21-1 constitutes a pseudogene. This CDR3 contains 12 residues. Here the CDR3 reads CASHREWHEQYF. The DNA of the CDR3 is TGTGCCAGCCACAGGGAATGGCACGAGCAGTACTTC.

The rearrangement links TRBV6-5 to TRBJ1-1; D perhaps matches TRBD1 (5 bases). Trimming stripped 2 bases from V and 10 bases from J, with 14 bases between. The CDR3 runs 13 residues. CDR1 MNHEY and CDR2 SVGAGI come from the germline V gene. The CDR3 nucleotides read TGTGCCAGCAGTTACGCGGGGGGGTCGGGAGCTTTCTTT. Encoded protein: CASSYAGGSGAFF.

The chain combines TRBV9 with TRBJ1-3, with a tentative D call TRBD1 (5 bases). Germline lookup yields CDR1 SGDLS and CDR2 YYNGEE. The V end was cut by 4 bases, the J end by 4 bases, with 18 bases between. This CDR3 is built from 16 residues. CDR3 coding DNA: TGTGCCAGCAGCCCCCCCGGGGGGACGGGCGGAAACACCATATATTTT. Encoded protein: CASSPPGGTGGNTIYF. Variable domain in full (rest from reference TRBV9 and TRBJ1-3): DSGVTQTPKHLITATGQRVTLRCSPRSGDLSVYWYQQSLDQGLQFLIQYYNGEERAKGNILERFSAQQFPDLHSELNLSSLELGDSALYFCASSPPGGTGGNTIYFGEGSWLTVV.

In this sample, this clone turned up a few times. The genes are TRBV28 and TRBJ1-4; D uncertain. CDR1 and CDR2 from the germline V gene are MDHEN and SYDVKM. The CDR3 contains 12 residues. V lost 7 bases and J 8 bases, leaving 11 bases between the germline ends. DNA for the CDR3: TGTGCCAGCACATCTATTGGGGAAAAACTGTTTTTT. Encoded protein: CASTSIGEKLFF.